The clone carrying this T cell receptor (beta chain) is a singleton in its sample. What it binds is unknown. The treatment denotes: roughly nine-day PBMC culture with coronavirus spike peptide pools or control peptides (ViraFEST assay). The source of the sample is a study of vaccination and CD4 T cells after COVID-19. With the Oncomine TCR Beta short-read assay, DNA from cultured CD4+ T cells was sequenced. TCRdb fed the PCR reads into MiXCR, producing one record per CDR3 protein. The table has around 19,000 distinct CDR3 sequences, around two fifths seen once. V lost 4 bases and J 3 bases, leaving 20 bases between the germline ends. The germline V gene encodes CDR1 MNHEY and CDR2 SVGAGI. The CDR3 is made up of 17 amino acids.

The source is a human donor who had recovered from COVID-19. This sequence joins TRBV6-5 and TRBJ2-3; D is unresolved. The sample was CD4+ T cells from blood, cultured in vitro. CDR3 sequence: CASSFSSPGSGTDTQYF. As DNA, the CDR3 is TGTGCCAGCAGTTTTTCCTCCCCGGGTAGTGGAACAGATACGCAGTATTTT.